The entry that follows covers one T cell receptor (beta chain) sequence. This CDR3 is built from 14 residues. Looked up from germline, CDR1 is MNHEY and CDR2 is SMNVEV (reference sequence). Germline trimming cut 6 bases from V and 6 bases from J; bases unmatched to any gene: 5. Assay: immunoSEQ multiplex PCR; the TCRdb copy retains only in-frame clones and omits some. The table includes around 110,000 clones, about 80% detected once. The record originates from a study of blood T cell repertoires in COVID-19. The overall study: Nucleic acid was either cDNA or gDNA, and it came from T cells, B-cell-depleted T cells, or PBMCs.

The clonotype was recovered from a woman aged 55 to 70 with acute or convalescent COVID-19. The source material was peripheral blood. The chain couples TRBV27 to TRBJ2-1, with TRBD1 matching 10 bases. In DNA, the CDR3 is TGTGCCAGCAGCCCGGGACAGGGGCTCAATGAGCAGTTCTTC. Its translation: CASSPGQGLNEQFF.